A single sample is the source of the 26 T cell receptor beta chains below, sequenced in a study of T-cell reconstitution after alpha-beta-depleted transplantation in children (dated by TCRdb to 2015 to 2016). The intended sense of this specimen's treatment or condition label: allogeneic hematopoietic cell transplantation with graft depleted of TCRalphabeta T cells and CD19 B cells. The library was generated by PCR. TCRdb shows the sequencer as Illumina HiSeq 2500. Molecular barcoding was employed in the preparation of TCR libraries, with unique molecular identifiers being used to normalize TCRbeta repertoire quantification. Using fastp trimming at Q25 and MiXCR clonotype assembly, TCRdb reanalyzed the public sequencing data and kept in-frame beta chains. Each CDR3 protein appears once, grouped with its most common genes and DNA. The sample records about 210,000 distinct CDR3 sequences, under 20% of which are singletons. The ten largest clonotypes hold 43% of the sample.

The source was PBMCs, mostly from graft donor cells, collected 360 days after TCRalphabeta/CD19-depleted stem cell transplant. Source of these receptors: a male patient aged 2 to 10 who had a stem cell transplant for acute lymphoblastic leukemia, so the T cells may come from the graft donor.

In DNA, the CDR3 is TGTGCCAGCAGTTTGTTCAGGGCCACTGGGGCCAACGTCCTGACTTTC. The encoded protein is CASSLFRATGANVLTF. The V and J genes are TRBV28 and TRBJ2-6, with TRBD1 as a possible D gene (5 bases). In germline, CDR1 is MDHEN, CDR2 SYDVKM. V lost 3 bases and J 2 bases, leaving 11 bases between the germline ends. The CDR3 loop spans 16 amino acids.

J is TRBJ2-1 and V is TRBV12-3 or TRBV12-4; 10 nucleotides match TRBD2. The J segment lost 5 bases and the V segment lost 5 bases, leaving 9 bases of the junction unmatched. CDR3 size: 16 residues. CDR3: CASSRIAGGSNNEQFF. The CDR3 coding sequence is TGTGCCAGCAGTCGGATAGCGGGGGGCTCGAACAATGAGCAGTTCTTC.

The sample holds a few counts of this clonotype. This chain links TRBV12-3 or TRBV12-4 with TRBJ1-5; 8 nucleotides agree with TRBD1. The V gene end was trimmed by 4 bases and the J gene end by 6 bases; junction bases not matched to a gene: 2. The CDR3 has 13 residues. The CDR3 region is CASSWTGSQPQHF. Written as DNA, the CDR3 is TGTGCCAGCAGTTGGACAGGGAGTCAGCCCCAGCATTTT.

The chain employs TRBV12-3 or TRBV12-4 and TRBJ2-2; perhaps TRBD1 as D (6 bases). V lost 3 bases to trimming and J lost 0 bases, with 14 bases between them. This CDR3 is built from 17 residues. CDR3 residues: CASSFQMTGANTGELFF. The CDR3 DNA follows: TGTGCCAGCAGTTTTCAAATGACAGGTGCGAACACCGGGGAGCTGTTTTTT.

This clonotype has a handful of counts. This chain connects TRBV7-9 to TRBJ2-2; tentatively, D is TRBD1 (5 bases). The CDR3 runs to 16 residues. Germline values: CDR1 SEHNR, CDR2 FQNEAQ (reference sequence). The ends were cut back, 4 bases at V and 0 bases at J, with 12 bases in the middle. This CDR3 is CASSSRVAANTGELFF. CDR3 DNA sequence: TGTGCCAGCAGCTCCAGGGTCGCCGCGAACACCGGGGAGCTGTTTTTT.

The chain recombines TRBV15 with TRBJ2-2; D unresolved. The CDR3 covers 15 residues. V was pared by 2 bases and J by 2 bases, with 9 bases between. The germline V gene has CDR1 LNHNV and CDR2 YYDKDF (reference sequence). The CDR3 sequence: CATSRPDLNTGELFF. CDR3 DNA: TGTGCCACCAGCAGACCGGACCTAAACACCGGGGAGCTGTTTTTT.

This clonotype was detected only a few times. J is TRBJ2-7 and V is TRBV20-1; unclear D gene. CDR3 size: 12 residues. With 6 bases removed from V and 0 bases from J, the gap between germline ends came to 9 bases. Germline CDR1 is DFQATT and CDR2 is SNEGSKA (reference sequence). The chain's CDR3 is CSAARSSYEQYF. CDR3 DNA: TGCAGTGCCGCTAGGAGCTCCTACGAGCAGTACTTC.

In its sample, this clonotype was seen a few times. V is TRBV28 and J is TRBJ2-5, with D perhaps matching TRBD2 (6 bases). Deletions cut 4 bases from V and 2 bases from J, with 29 bases between. CDR3 size: 20 residues. Looked up from germline, CDR1 is MDHEN and CDR2 is SYDVKM. This CDR3 is CASSYVIKVTSRREQETQYF. Here the CDR3 DNA reads TGTGCCAGCAGTTATGTCATCAAGGTTACTAGTAGACGGGAGCAAGAGACCCAGTACTTC.

The V and J genes are TRBV5-1 and TRBJ2-1, with no clear D. The V gene's germline CDR1 is SGHRS and CDR2 YFSETQ. Trimming removed 0 bases at V and 14 bases at J, with 18 bases between. The CDR3 is made up of 14 amino acids. As DNA, the CDR3 is TGCGCCAGCAGCTTGGTCGGTCCGGCTAGTTTCAAGTTCTTC. Amino acids: CASSLVGPASFKFF.

This clonotype appeared a few times. The rearrangement joins TRBV7-2 to TRBJ2-7; D may be TRBD1 (5 bases). Germline CDR1 reads SGHTA; CDR2 reads FQGNSA. Trimming removed 4 bases at V and 7 bases at J, with 14 bases between. CDR3 size: 13 residues. In nucleotides, the CDR3 is TGTGCCAGCAGCTCTTCACAGGTTCAGGAGCAGTACTTC. Its protein is CASSSSQVQEQYF.

The chain is built from TRBV3-1 and TRBJ2-5, with 13 positions matching TRBD2. CDR1 LGHDT and CDR2 YNNKEL come from the germline V gene (reference sequence). V shed 10 bases, J shed 2 bases, and the junction held 7 bases outside the gene matches. CDR3 length: 15 residues. The CDR3 protein is CATCQGLAGQETQYF. The CDR3 DNA reads as TGTGCCACCTGCCAGGGACTAGCGGGACAAGAGACCCAGTACTTC.

This clonotype showed up just a few times. The V and J genes are TRBV5-7 and TRBJ2-1, with TRBD2 matching 7 bases. TRBV5-7 is treated as an ORF (open reading frame) with a function not yet certain. The CDR3 totals 15 residues. The trim removed 5 bases at V and 6 bases at J, leaving 11 bases unmatched. CDR3 sequence: CASRSLGGVRNEQFF. The CDR3 nucleotides read TGTGCCAGCAGGAGTTTGGGGGGGGTCCGCAATGAGCAGTTCTTC.

The sample holds a few counts of this clonotype. J is TRBJ2-1 and V is TRBV11-2, with 7 bases aligning to TRBD1. V shed 2 bases and J 1 base; nucleotides not matched to a gene: 5. This CDR3 region has 16 residues. The germline gives CDR1 SGHAT, CDR2 FQNNGV. The CDR3 loop is CASSLPTGRSYNEQFF. The CDR3 DNA sequence: TGTGCCAGCAGCTTACCGACAGGGAGATCCTACAATGAGCAGTTCTTC.

This clonotype has more than one count but fewer than ten. The chain employs TRBV12-3 or TRBV12-4 and TRBJ1-4; 9 bases are a match to TRBD1. Losses at the gene ends were 6 bases for V and 5 bases for J; bases not matched to a gene: 7. This CDR3 comprises 15 residues. The CDR3 DNA follows: TGTGCCAGCAGCCTACGCGGGACAGGGAATGAAAAACTGTTTTTT. As protein: CASSLRGTGNEKLFF.

The chain uses TRBV15 and TRBJ2-3, with TRBD2 matching over 11 bases. Germline V CDR1 and CDR2: LNHNV, YYDKDF (reference sequence). J lost 3 bases, V lost 1 base, and 12 bases had no gene match. This CDR3 comprises 19 residues. This chain's CDR3 is CATSRVPFSGGAATDTQYF. The CDR3 region has the DNA TGTGCCACCAGCAGAGTGCCGTTTAGCGGGGGGGCGGCTACAGATACGCAGTATTTT.

This clonotype has only a few counts. J is TRBJ2-1 and V is TRBV12-3 or TRBV12-4; no clear D gene. V shed 1 base and J shed 4 bases, with 14 bases lying between them. The CDR3 has 16 amino acids. The CDR3: CASSLGILSFYNEQFF. In DNA form, the CDR3 reads TGTGCCAGCAGTTTAGGGATCCTCAGCTTTTACAATGAGCAGTTCTTC.

This clonotype came up a few times. The J gene is TRBJ1-6, the V gene TRBV11-2; 9 positions agree with TRBD1. CDR3 length: 14 residues. The junction had 3 bases not matched to a gene; V was cut back by 5 bases and J by 7 bases. CDR1 and CDR2 (germline): SGHAT, FQNNGV. CDR3 sequence: CASSVGQGNSPLHF. The CDR3 DNA is TGTGCCAGCAGCGTCGGACAGGGGAATTCACCCCTCCACTTT.

This clonotype was detected only a few times. The chain employs TRBV5-1 and TRBJ2-7, with D possibly TRBD2 on 6 matching bases. The germline V gene encodes CDR1 SGHRS and CDR2 YFSETQ. CDR3 length equals 15 residues. The V end lost 1 base, the J end lost 9 bases, and 20 bases lay between the germline ends. The CDR3 here is CASSLNVAGPRPQYF. The CDR3, as DNA: TGCGCCAGCAGCTTGAATGTGGCGGGGCCCAGACCGCAGTACTTC.

This clonotype was seen a handful of times. The chain couples TRBV2 to TRBJ2-5; D perhaps matches TRBD2 (5 bases). This CDR3 has 13 amino acids. V was cut by 8 bases and J by 5 bases, with 15 bases left in between. Germline-derived CDR1 and CDR2 are SNHLY and FYNNEI. CDR3 coding DNA: TGTGCCAGCGCCGGGGAAAGTTGGGAGACCCAGTACTTC. It is translated as CASAGESWETQYF.

This clonotype was seen only a few times. The chain joins TRBV7-9 to TRBJ2-1; tentatively, D is TRBD1 or TRBD2 (5 bases each). CDR3 length equals 13 residues. The germline gives CDR1 SEHNR, CDR2 FQNEAQ (reference sequence). Trimming pared 5 bases from V and 1 base from J, leaving 6 bases between. The CDR3 DNA follows: TGTGCCAGCAGCGGGGGATCCTACAATGAGCAGTTCTTC. Translating gives CASSGGSYNEQFF.

The chain couples TRBV13 to TRBJ2-1, with 8 bases identical to TRBD2. Germline values: CDR1 PRHDT, CDR2 FYEKMQ (reference sequence). The CDR3 sequence is 12 residues long. With V trimmed by 5 bases and J by 16 bases, 10 bases remained unmatched. The CDR3 spells CASSRRGTRYFF. CDR3 in DNA: TGTGCCAGCAGCCGTCGCGGGACTAGATACTTCTTC.

This clonotype was picked up many times. The gene calls are TRBV4-3 and TRBJ2-1; 10 bases align to TRBD2. CDR3 size: 18 residues. Trimming removed 1 base from V and 10 bases from J; junction bases left unmatched: 16. The germline V gene has CDR1 LGHNA and CDR2 YSLEER. CDR3 DNA sequence: TGCGCCAGCAGCCAAGGCCGACTAGCGGGTTCGGTAAGGTGGGAGCAGTTCTTC. This codes for CASSQGRLAGSVRWEQFF.

V is TRBV15 and J is TRBJ2-1, with unresolved D. Germline assignment: CDR1 LNHNV and CDR2 YYDKDF (reference sequence). The CDR3 is 15 amino acids. Trimming shortened V by 2 bases and J by 4 bases, and 12 bases separated the two germline ends. CDR3 protein: CATSRSSNSYNEQFF. CDR3 coding DNA: TGTGCCACCAGCAGATCCAGTAACAGTTACAATGAGCAGTTCTTC.

The sample holds a few counts of this clonotype. The chain joins TRBV29-1 to TRBJ2-7; perhaps TRBD2 as D (5 bases). The CDR3 has 13 amino acids. The V gene's germline CDR1 is SQVTM and CDR2 ANQGSEA. Trimming pared 1 base from V and 5 bases from J, leaving 12 bases between. The CDR3 here is CSVEGRGLDEQYF. The CDR3 nucleotides read TGCAGCGTTGAAGGGCGAGGGCTGGACGAGCAGTACTTC.

This clonotype was detected a few times. This chain connects TRBV28 to TRBJ2-7; tentatively, D is TRBD1 or TRBD2 (5 bases each). With 4 bases removed from V and 6 bases from J, the gap between germline ends came to 13 bases. Germline CDR1 and CDR2: MDHEN and SYDVKM. The CDR3 totals 13 residues. The CDR3 DNA is TGTGCCAGCAGTTCCCCAACTAGGGGCGAGCAGTACTTC. Translation gives CASSSPTRGEQYF.

There are many counts of this clonotype. The V and J genes are TRBV5-1 and TRBJ1-1; possibly TRBD1 for D (6 bases). CDR3 length: 14 amino acids. Germline CDR1 and CDR2: SGHRS and YFSETQ. The V end lost 0 bases, the J end lost 10 bases, and 16 bases lay between the germline ends. The CDR3 is CASSLGAGEVGAFF. Here the CDR3 DNA reads TGCGCCAGCAGCTTGGGGGCAGGGGAAGTCGGAGCTTTCTTT.